The rows below give T cell receptor beta chains drawn from one sample of a study of blood T cell repertoires in COVID-19. The method was immunoSEQ multiplex PCR; TCRdb's version includes in-frame clones alone and lacks a portion of them. The sample consists of 200,000 to 300,000 clones, about nine tenths of them appearing once. Sequenced sample: peripheral blood. These receptors all stem from a person between 18 and 30 years old with COVID-19, enrolled during active disease. Each CDR3 is given with its conserved first and last residue. A D gene is named only where the DNA matches it firmly. Expanded clones get a size class; other rows say once, few or many, or leave the size out.

TRBD2 | TRBJ2-1 | TRBV19 | - | TGTGCCAGTAGACCGACTAGCGGGGCGTACAATGAGCAGTTCTTC | CASRPTSGAYNEQFF
- | TRBJ2-7 | TRBV4-1 | - | TGCGCCAGCAGCCAAGCTTCTACAGATCAGTACGAGCAGTACTTC | CASSQASTDQYEQYF
TRBD2 | TRBJ2-7 | TRBV6-1 | - | TGTGCCAGCAGTGAGACTAGCGGGAACCCTATCTCCTACGAGCAGTACTTC | CASSETSGNPISYEQYF
TRBD1 | TRBJ2-7 | TRBV6-6 | - | TGTGCCAGCAGACCTGGACAGGGCTACGAGCAGTACTTC | CASRPGQGYEQYF
TRBD2 | TRBJ2-7 | TRBV4-1 | - | TGCGCCAGCAGCCAAGATGAGGGACTAGCGGGAGGGCCGGGAGTATACGAGCAGTACTTC | CASSQDEGLAGGPGVYEQYF
TRBD1 | TRBJ1-2 | TRBV25-1 | - | TGTGCCAGCAGCCTAGGGGGCGGTGGCTACACCTTC | CASSLGGGGYTF
- | TRBJ2-7 | TRBV5-1 | - | TGCGCCAGCAGCCCGACTTTAATGAGGGACGAGCAGTACTTC | CASSPTLMRDEQYF
TRBD2 | TRBJ2-1 | TRBV25-1 | - | TGTGCCACCACGGGACTAGCGGCACCAGAGCAGTTCTTC | CATTGLAAPEQFF
TRBD1 | TRBJ1-1 | TRBV27 | few | TGTGCCAGCAGTTACAGGGGAGGAACTGAAGCTTTCTTT | CASSYRGGTEAFF
TRBD2 | TRBJ2-2 | TRBV24-1 | - | TGTGCCACCAGTGATCCAGCGGGAGGGCAGGTCGGGGAGCTGTTTTTT | CATSDPAGGQVGELFF
- | TRBJ1-1 | TRBV7-9 | - | TGTGCCAGCAGCTCCCTTCGCGGGGGGCTCACTGAAGCTTTCTTT | CASSSLRGGLTEAFF
TRBD1 | TRBJ2-7 | TRBV19 | once | TGTGCCAGTAGTATGGGACAGGGGCAGTACTTC | CASSMGQGQYF
TRBD2 | TRBJ2-1 | TRBV6-1 | - | TGTGCCAGCAGTGAATGGGCGGGGGCCTACAATGAGCAGTTCTTC | CASSEWAGAYNEQFF